The 14 T cell receptor beta chains below all came from one sample that was sequenced in a study of CD8 T cells in ankylosing spondylitis. Findings of the study overall: Typical of ankylosing spondylitis blood, it appeared, was a TCR beta motif of fewer than 10 highly homologous variants.

No antigens are known for them. TCRdb reprocessed the 5' RACE reads via MiXCR and lists one record per CDR3 protein. Of some 840,000 distinct CDR3 sequences listed, 10% to 15% are singletons. Material: blood, either unsorted or a sorted T cell fraction (not recorded which). Every receptor here comes from a male donor with ankylosing spondylitis.

The chain uses TRBV29-1 and TRBJ1-1; D not resolved. The CDR3 consists of 13 residues. Trimming cost V 4 bases and J 3 bases, with 12 bases left between them. Germline loops: CDR1 SQVTM, CDR2 ANQGSEA. The CDR3 is CSVAHPADTEAFF. The CDR3 DNA sequence: TGCAGCGTTGCCCACCCGGCGGACACTGAAGCTTTCTTT.

The rearrangement uses TRBV5-1 and TRBJ2-1; TRBD2 might be the D (5 bases). This CDR3 region has 14 residues. Trimming shortened V by 0 bases and J by 6 bases, and 10 bases separated the two germline ends. Germline CDR1 SGHRS, CDR2 YFSETQ. DNA of the CDR3: TGCGCCAGCAGCTTGGGTAGCGAACTCAATGAGCAGTTCTTC. It is translated as CASSLGSELNEQFF. Looking up the rest from reference TRBV5-1 and TRBJ2-1 gives the full variable domain: KAGVTQTPRYLIKTRGQQVTLSCSPISGHRSVSWYQQTPGQGLQFLFEYFSETQRNKGNFPGRFSGRQFSNSRSEMNVSTLELGDSALYLCASSLGSELNEQFFGPGTRLTVL.

The chain employs TRBV7-2 and TRBJ2-4, with D hard to call. Germline CDR1 is SGHTA and CDR2 is FQGNSA. The CDR3 spans 14 residues. Trimming pared 0 bases from V and 10 bases from J, leaving 13 bases between. The CDR3 loop is CASSLATAAQIQYF. CDR3 in DNA: TGTGCCAGCAGCTTAGCCACAGCTGCGCAAATTCAGTACTTC. Full variable domain (rest looked up from reference TRBV7-2 and TRBJ2-4): GAGVSQSPSNKVTEKGKDVELRCDPISGHTALYWYRQSLGQGLEFLIYFQGNSAPDKSGLPSDRFSAERTGGSVSTLTIQRTQQEDSAVYLCASSLATAAQIQYFGAGTRLSVL.

This clonotype was detected a few times. The gene calls are TRBV7-2 and TRBJ2-7; D remains ambiguous. The CDR3 spans 12 residues. Trimming took off 1 base at V and 6 bases at J, with 7 bases between the two ends. From germline, CDR1 is SGHTA and CDR2 FQGNSA. CDR3 nucleotide sequence: TGTGCCAGCAGCTTAGGAGTCGGCGAGCAGTACTTC. It is translated as CASSLGVGEQYF.

The V and J genes are TRBV25-1 and TRBJ2-1; maybe TRBD2 (6 bases). CDR1 is MGHDK, CDR2 SYGVNS, per germline. CDR3 length equals 15 residues. Trimming shortened V by 2 bases and J by 3 bases, and 11 bases separated the two germline ends. CDR3 coding DNA: TGTGCCAGCAGTGAAGCCGGGGGAGACTACAATGAGCAGTTCTTC. It yields the protein CASSEAGGDYNEQFF.

This clonotype showed up many times. The V and J genes are TRBV5-6 and TRBJ1-5; tentative D call: TRBD1 (6 bases). Between the trimmed V and J ends, which lost 0 bases and 7 bases, there was a span of 11 bases. Looked up from germline, CDR1 is SGHDT and CDR2 is YYEEEE. This CDR3 comprises 14 residues. The DNA for the CDR3 is TGTGCCAGCAGCTTGGGGCCAGGGGAACAGCCCCAGCATTTT. Its protein is CASSLGPGEQPQHF.

The J gene is TRBJ1-5, the V gene TRBV6-2 or TRBV6-3; perhaps TRBD1 as D (6 bases). Germline CDR1 is MNHEY and CDR2 is SVGEGT. The CDR3 consists of 15 residues. V lost 5 bases, J lost 11 bases, and 22 bases lay in between. In nucleotides, the CDR3 is TGTGCCAGCAGTGACCGCCCAGGGGCCCCTGAGGCCCAGCATTTT. Residues: CASSDRPGAPEAQHF.

In its sample, this clonotype was seen a few times. DNA for the CDR3: TGTGCCAGCAGCCCGAGGGCCAATGAAAAACTGTTTTTT. Protein sequence: CASSPRANEKLFF. The chain links TRBV7-2 to TRBJ1-4; D gene ambiguous. CDR1 and CDR2 (germline): SGHTA, FQGNSA. The CDR3 is 13 amino acids. Trimming stripped 5 bases from V and 5 bases from J, with 9 bases between.

The sample holds a few counts of this clonotype. This sequence joins TRBV27 and TRBJ2-7; TRBD1 or TRBD2 may be the D gene (5 bases each). The CDR3 is made up of 17 amino acids. Germline CDR1 reads MNHEY; CDR2 reads SMNVEV (reference sequence). Trimming removed 3 bases at V and 0 bases at J, with 18 bases between. The CDR3 nucleotides read TGTGCCAGCAGTTTCTCGTCTGGGGGAGCCGTCTCCTACGAGCAGTACTTC. Translating it yields CASSFSSGGAVSYEQYF.

The V call is TRBV5-1, the J call TRBJ1-5; the D is unclear. V was pared by 2 bases and J by 2 bases, with 11 bases between. Looked up from germline, CDR1 is SGHRS and CDR2 is YFSETQ. There are 15 residues in the CDR3. For the CDR3, the DNA is TGCGCCAGCAGCTTTCTGGGTTTAGGCAATCAGCCCCAGCATTTT. Translating gives CASSFLGLGNQPQHF.

This clonotype showed up many times. This chain links TRBV10-3 with TRBJ1-1; D unclear. The germline CDR1 and CDR2 sequences are ENHRY and SYGVKD. The CDR3 is made up of 12 amino acids. Trimming shortened V by 3 bases and J by 5 bases, and 7 bases separated the two germline ends. The CDR3 nucleotides read TGTGCCATCAGTGACGGCCGGACTGAAGCTTTCTTT. It encodes CAISDGRTEAFF.

Of note for this clonotype: This may arise from a read error, as a much more abundant clone is one base away. This chain links TRBV7-3 with TRBJ1-1; 11 nucleotides agree with TRBD1. This CDR3 is 13 amino acids long. V lost 4 bases, J lost 7 bases, and 2 bases stayed unmatched. Per the germline V gene, CDR1 is SGHTA and CDR2 is FQGTGA. The CDR3 reads CASSWTGGGEAFF. For the CDR3, the DNA is TGTGCCAGCAGCTGGACAGGGGGCGGTGAAGCTTTCTTT.

The J gene is TRBJ1-2, the V gene TRBV5-4; perhaps TRBD1 as D (5 bases). CDR3 length: 13 amino acids. Trimming stripped 6 bases from V and 5 bases from J, with 14 bases between. In germline, CDR1 is SGHNT, CDR2 YYREEE (reference sequence). CDR3: CASTPTRGYGYTF. The CDR3 DNA sequence: TGTGCCAGCACCCCGACAAGGGGATATGGCTACACCTTC.

This clonotype was picked up a small number of times. The chain is built from TRBV20-1 and TRBJ2-7; 7 bases align to TRBD1. CDR3 length equals 13 residues. Per the germline V gene, CDR1 is DFQATT and CDR2 is SNEGSKA (reference sequence). Germline trimming cut 6 bases from V and 3 bases from J; bases unmatched to any gene: 8. The CDR3 here is CSAPLTGLYEQYF. The DNA of the CDR3 is TGCAGTGCCCCCTTGACAGGGCTCTACGAGCAGTACTTC.